This TCR beta chain was sequenced during a study of T-cell reconstitution after alpha-beta-depleted transplantation in children. Unique molecular identifiers were incorporated into the prepared TCRbeta library. TCRdb reanalysed the PCR reads using MiXCR and keeps one entry per CDR3 protein. The profile shows about 270,000 distinct CDR3 sequences, roughly 9.5% of them singletons. Germline-derived CDR1 and CDR2 are SNHLY and FYNNEI. Trimming removed 9 bases from V and 7 bases from J; junction bases left unmatched: 8. The CDR3 spans 14 residues. The source of this sequence is a human donor who donated a stem cell graft to a child with SCID. The rearrangement joins TRBV2 to TRBJ2-1; the match to TRBD2 covers 11 bases. The sequencing here drew on PBMCs from the stem cell graft donor, taken from the stem cell graft. The chain's CDR3 is CARELAGGPNEQFF. The DNA of the CDR3 is TGTGCCAGGGAATTAGCGGGGGGGCCTAATGAGCAGTTCTTC.